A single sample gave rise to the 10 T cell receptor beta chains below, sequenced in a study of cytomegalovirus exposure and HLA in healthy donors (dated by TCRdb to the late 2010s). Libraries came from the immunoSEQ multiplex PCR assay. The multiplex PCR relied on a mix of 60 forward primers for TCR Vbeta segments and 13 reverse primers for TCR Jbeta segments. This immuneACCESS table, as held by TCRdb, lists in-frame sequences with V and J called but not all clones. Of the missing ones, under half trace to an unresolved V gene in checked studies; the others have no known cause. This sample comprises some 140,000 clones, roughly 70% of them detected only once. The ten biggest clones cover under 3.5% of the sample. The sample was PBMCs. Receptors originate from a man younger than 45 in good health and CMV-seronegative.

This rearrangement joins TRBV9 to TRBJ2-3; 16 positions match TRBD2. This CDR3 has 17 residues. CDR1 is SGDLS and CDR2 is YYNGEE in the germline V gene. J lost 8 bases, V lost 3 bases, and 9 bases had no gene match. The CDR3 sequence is CASSAGLAGGPSVTQYF. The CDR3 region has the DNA TGTGCCAGCAGCGCGGGACTAGCGGGGGGGCCTTCGGTTACGCAGTATTTT. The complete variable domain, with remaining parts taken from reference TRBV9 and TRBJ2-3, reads DSGVTQTPKHLITATGQRVTLRCSPRSGDLSVYWYQQSLDQGLQFLIQYYNGEERAKGNILERFSAQQFPDLHSELNLSSLELGDSALYFCASSAGLAGGPSVTQYFGPGTRLTVL.

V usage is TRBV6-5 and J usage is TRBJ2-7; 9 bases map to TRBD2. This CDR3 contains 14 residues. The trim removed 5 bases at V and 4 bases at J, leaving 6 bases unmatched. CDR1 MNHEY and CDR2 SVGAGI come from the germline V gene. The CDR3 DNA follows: TGTGCCAGCAGTCGAGCGGGAGGCCAGTACGAGCAGTACTTC. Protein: CASSRAGGQYEQYF.

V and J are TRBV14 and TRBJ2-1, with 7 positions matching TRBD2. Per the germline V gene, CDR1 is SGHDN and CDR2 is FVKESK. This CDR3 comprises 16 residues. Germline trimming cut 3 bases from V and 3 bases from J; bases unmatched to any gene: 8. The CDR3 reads CASSQKREGLYNEQFF. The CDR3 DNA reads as TGTGCCAGCAGCCAGAAGAGGGAGGGCCTCTACAATGAGCAGTTCTTC.

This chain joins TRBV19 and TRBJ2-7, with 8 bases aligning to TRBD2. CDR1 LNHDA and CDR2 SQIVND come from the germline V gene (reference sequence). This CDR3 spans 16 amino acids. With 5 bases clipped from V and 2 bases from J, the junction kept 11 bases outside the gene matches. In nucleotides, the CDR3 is TGTGCCAGTAGTCCCCTTAGCGGGGCAATTCCCTACGAGCAGTACTTC. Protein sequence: CASSPLSGAIPYEQYF.

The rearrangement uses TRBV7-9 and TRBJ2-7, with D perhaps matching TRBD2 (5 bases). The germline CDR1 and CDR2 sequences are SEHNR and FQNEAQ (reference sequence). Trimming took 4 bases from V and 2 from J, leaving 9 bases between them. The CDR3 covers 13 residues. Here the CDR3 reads CASSWLATYEQYF. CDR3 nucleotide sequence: TGTGCCAGCAGCTGGCTAGCCACCTACGAGCAGTACTTC. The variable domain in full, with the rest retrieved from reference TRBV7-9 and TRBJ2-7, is DTGVSQNPRHKITKRGQNVTFRCDPISEHNRLYWYRQTLGQGPEFLTYFQNEAQLEKSRLLSDRFSAERPKGSFSTLEIQRTEQGDSAMYLCASSWLATYEQYFGPGTRLTVT.

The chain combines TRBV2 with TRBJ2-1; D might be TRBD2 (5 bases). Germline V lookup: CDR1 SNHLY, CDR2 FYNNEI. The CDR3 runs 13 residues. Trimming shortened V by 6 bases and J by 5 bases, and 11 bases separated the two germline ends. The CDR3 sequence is CASSVRRDNEQFF. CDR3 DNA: TGTGCCAGCAGCGTGAGGCGGGACAATGAGCAGTTCTTC.

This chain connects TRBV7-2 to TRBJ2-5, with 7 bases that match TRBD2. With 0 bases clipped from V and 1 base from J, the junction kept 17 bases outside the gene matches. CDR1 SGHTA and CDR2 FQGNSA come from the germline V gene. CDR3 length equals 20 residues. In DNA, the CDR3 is TGTGCCAGCAGCTTAGCGCGTCTTGTCACGAGCGGGACCCGCCAAGAGACCCAGTACTTC. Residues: CASSLARLVTSGTRQETQYF.

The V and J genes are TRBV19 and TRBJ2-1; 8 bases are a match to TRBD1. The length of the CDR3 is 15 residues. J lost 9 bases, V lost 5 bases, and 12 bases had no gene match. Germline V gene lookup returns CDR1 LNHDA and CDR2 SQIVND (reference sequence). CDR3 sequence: CASSPSTGAISEQFF. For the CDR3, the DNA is TGTGCCAGTAGTCCGTCGACAGGGGCTATCAGTGAGCAGTTCTTC.

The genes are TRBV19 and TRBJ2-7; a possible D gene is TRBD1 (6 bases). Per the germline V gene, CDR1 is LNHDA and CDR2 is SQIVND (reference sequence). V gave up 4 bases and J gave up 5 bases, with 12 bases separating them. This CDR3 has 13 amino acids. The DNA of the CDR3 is TGTGCCAGTAGTACGCGGACAGTCCACGAGCAGTACTTC. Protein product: CASSTRTVHEQYF.

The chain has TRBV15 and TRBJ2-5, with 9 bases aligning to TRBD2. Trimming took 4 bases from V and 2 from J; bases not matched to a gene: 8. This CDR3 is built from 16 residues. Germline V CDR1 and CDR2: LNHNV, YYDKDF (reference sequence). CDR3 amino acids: CATSKGSGGVQETQYF. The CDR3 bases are TGTGCCACCAGCAAAGGTAGCGGGGGAGTACAAGAGACCCAGTACTTC.